This paragraph reports one T cell receptor (beta chain). The J segment lost 2 bases and the V segment lost 1 base, leaving 2 bases of the junction unmatched. This CDR3 comprises 14 residues. Per the germline V gene, CDR1 is SGHDT and CDR2 is YYEEEE. The source of the sample is a study of blood T cell repertoires in COVID-19. Study-wide context: The study drew acute and convalescent COVID-19 samples from the United States, Italy and Spain. T cells, B-cell-depleted T cells, or PBMCs supplied cDNA or gDNA.

Source study methods: Reference gene primer amplification yielded estimated nucleated cell counts. Produced via immunoSEQ multiplex PCR; TCRdb's table is partial and in-frame only. Clone size and the V and J calls come from that table; the DNA yielded D and trimming. The data contain around 68,000 clones, approximately 79% of them singletons. The chain recombines TRBV5-6 with TRBJ1-2; 7 bases line up with TRBD1. The specimen sequenced was peripheral blood. The clonotype comes from a woman aged 50 to 65 with acute or convalescent COVID-19. CDR3: CASSLRTGNYGYTF. DNA for the CDR3: TGTGCCAGCAGCTTGCGGACAGGAAACTATGGCTACACCTTC. Supplemented by reference TRBV5-6 and TRBJ1-2, the full variable domain reads DAGVTQSPTHLIKTRGQQVTLRCSPKSGHDTVSWYQQALGQGPQFIFQYYEEEERQRGNFPDRFSGHQFPNYSSELNVNALLLGDSALYLCASSLRTGNYGYTFGSGTRLTVV.